This is a list of T cell receptor beta chains from one sample in a study of blood T cell repertoires in COVID-19. Libraries were prepared by immunoSEQ multiplex PCR; TCRdb keeps only in-frame clonotypes and omits some of them. The table has roughly 100,000 clones, roughly 84% seen once; the top ten hold around 4.5%. Sample: peripheral blood. The receptors derive from a human donor in a cohort sampled during active COVID-19. Each CDR3 is given with its conserved first and last residue. The order of the fields is D gene, V gene, J gene, clone size, CDR3 DNA, CDR3 protein. D genes are given only for firm matches. Some rows have no size entry. The others give once, few or many, or a class for an expanded clone.

d_call: .; v_call: TRBV7-9; j_call: TRBJ2-7; clone_size: few; cdr3_nt: TGTGCCAGCAGCTTTTCGGTTTCTGAGCAGTACTTC; cdr3_aa: CASSFSVSEQYF
d_call: .; v_call: TRBV28; j_call: TRBJ1-1; clone_size: .; cdr3_nt: TGTGCCAGCAGTACTCGAACTGAAGCTTTCTTT; cdr3_aa: CASSTRTEAFF
d_call: TRBD1; v_call: TRBV15; j_call: TRBJ2-4; clone_size: .; cdr3_nt: TGTGCCACCAGTCCGGGCCGGGACAGATGGGGGAACATTCAGTACTTC; cdr3_aa: CATSPGRDRWGNIQYF
d_call: TRBD1; v_call: TRBV7-3; j_call: TRBJ2-7; clone_size: .; cdr3_nt: TGTGCCAGCAGCTTATCCGGGACAGGGGAGGCCTACGAGCAGTACTTC; cdr3_aa: CASSLSGTGEAYEQYF
d_call: TRBD1; v_call: TRBV6-5; j_call: TRBJ1-6; clone_size: .; cdr3_nt: TGTGCCAGCAGTTCCCCTTATGGAGGGGGCTCTTCACCCCTCCACTTT; cdr3_aa: CASSSPYGGGSSPLHF
d_call: TRBD2; v_call: TRBV18; j_call: TRBJ2-1; clone_size: .; cdr3_nt: TGTGCCAGCTCACAACTAGCGGGGGACTACAATGAGCAGTTCTTC; cdr3_aa: CASSQLAGDYNEQFF
d_call: .; v_call: TRBV7-2; j_call: TRBJ2-3; clone_size: .; cdr3_nt: TGTGCCAGCAGCCTACCCCCCACAGATACGCAGTATTTT; cdr3_aa: CASSLPPTDTQYF
d_call: .; v_call: TRBV10-3; j_call: TRBJ1-1; clone_size: .; cdr3_nt: TGTGCCATCAGTGAATGGGGGCAGAACACTGAAGCTTTCTTT; cdr3_aa: CAISEWGQNTEAFF
d_call: TRBD2; v_call: TRBV7-8; j_call: TRBJ2-1; clone_size: .; cdr3_nt: TGTGCCAGCAGCCCACGACTAGCGGGGGGTGATTACAATGAGCAGTTCTTC; cdr3_aa: CASSPRLAGGDYNEQFF
d_call: TRBD1; v_call: TRBV7-6; j_call: TRBJ2-5; clone_size: once; cdr3_nt: TGTGCCAGCAGTCTCTACGGACAGGGTCGGGAAGAGACCCAGTACTTC; cdr3_aa: CASSLYGQGREETQYF
d_call: .; v_call: TRBV7-3; j_call: TRBJ2-3; clone_size: .; cdr3_nt: TGTGCCAGCAGCCCCTACCCCGAGATTAGCACAGATACGCAGTATTTT; cdr3_aa: CASSPYPEISTDTQYF
d_call: TRBD1; v_call: TRBV6-1; j_call: TRBJ1-2; clone_size: .; cdr3_nt: TGTGCCAGCAGTGAAGGCAGTCGGACAGGGGGCCGCTACACCTTC; cdr3_aa: CASSEGSRTGGRYTF
d_call: .; v_call: TRBV29-1; j_call: TRBJ1-4; clone_size: .; cdr3_nt: TGCAGCGCACGAATCAGGGGCAGGGCCATTGAAAAACTGTTTTTT; cdr3_aa: CSARIRGRAIEKLFF
d_call: .; v_call: TRBV11-2; j_call: TRBJ1-5; clone_size: .; cdr3_nt: TGTGCCAGCAGCGCAGGGTCTTCGGCCAATCAGCCCCAGCATTTT; cdr3_aa: CASSAGSSANQPQHF
d_call: TRBD1; v_call: TRBV2; j_call: TRBJ2-5; clone_size: .; cdr3_nt: TGTGCCAGCAGTGGGGACAGGGGTCGAGAGACCCAGTACTTC; cdr3_aa: CASSGDRGRETQYF
d_call: TRBD2; v_call: TRBV10-3; j_call: TRBJ2-3; clone_size: .; cdr3_nt: TGTGCCATCAGCCGGACTAGCGGGGGCCCAGTCCCCGGCACAGATACGCAGTATTTT; cdr3_aa: CAISRTSGGPVPGTDTQYF
d_call: TRBD2; v_call: TRBV28; j_call: TRBJ2-7; clone_size: .; cdr3_nt: TGTGCCAGCAGTTACCATAGCGGGGGGGCCCTAGAGCAGTACTTC; cdr3_aa: CASSYHSGGALEQYF
d_call: .; v_call: TRBV29-1; j_call: TRBJ1-6; clone_size: .; cdr3_nt: TGCAGCGCAGGCAGGGAGGACTATAATTCACCCCTCCACTTT; cdr3_aa: CSAGREDYNSPLHF
d_call: .; v_call: TRBV3-1/TRBV3-2; j_call: TRBJ2-7; clone_size: .; cdr3_nt: TGTGCCAGCACGGACGGACGGAGGCTCGAGCAGTACTTC; cdr3_aa: CASTDGRRLEQYF
d_call: .; v_call: TRBV5-8; j_call: TRBJ1-6; clone_size: .; cdr3_nt: TGTGCCAGCACCCCGCCGGGGGGCGGTTTTAATTCACCCCTCCACTTT; cdr3_aa: CASTPPGGGFNSPLHF
d_call: .; v_call: TRBV5-1; j_call: TRBJ1-2; clone_size: few; cdr3_nt: TGCGCCAGCAGCTTCGACAGTTACTATGGCTACACCTTC; cdr3_aa: CASSFDSYYGYTF
d_call: TRBD1; v_call: TRBV9; j_call: TRBJ2-7; clone_size: .; cdr3_nt: TGTGCCAGCAGCGACCGGGACAGAACCTACGAGCAGTACTTC; cdr3_aa: CASSDRDRTYEQYF
d_call: .; v_call: TRBV6-4; j_call: TRBJ1-2; clone_size: .; cdr3_nt: TGTGCCAGCAGGGACGGTCTAGGAGGAGGCTACACCTTC; cdr3_aa: CASRDGLGGGYTF
d_call: TRBD1; v_call: TRBV5-1; j_call: TRBJ1-4; clone_size: .; cdr3_nt: TGCGCCAGCAGACCGACAGGGGGACTTAATGAAAAACTGTTTTTT; cdr3_aa: CASRPTGGLNEKLFF
d_call: .; v_call: TRBV6-5; j_call: TRBJ1-2; clone_size: .; cdr3_nt: TGTGCCAGCAGAACGGACAGAGATTATGGCTACACCTTC; cdr3_aa: CASRTDRDYGYTF
d_call: .; v_call: TRBV6-5; j_call: TRBJ1-3; clone_size: .; cdr3_nt: TGTGCCAGCAGCCTGGGACTCTTTGAGGGAAACACCATATATTTT; cdr3_aa: CASSLGLFEGNTIYF
d_call: .; v_call: TRBV7-8; j_call: TRBJ2-5; clone_size: .; cdr3_nt: TGTGCCAGCAGCCCCCGGGTCTCGAGCGGCCAAGAGACCCAGTACTTC; cdr3_aa: CASSPRVSSGQETQYF
d_call: .; v_call: TRBV11-3; j_call: TRBJ2-3; clone_size: .; cdr3_nt: TGTGCCAGCAGCTCCTTGGCGGGGAGCACAGATACGCAGTATTTT; cdr3_aa: CASSSLAGSTDTQYF
d_call: TRBD2; v_call: TRBV6-5; j_call: TRBJ2-1; clone_size: .; cdr3_nt: TGTGCCAGCGTAGCTAGCGGGGCTTACAATGAGCAGTTCTTC; cdr3_aa: CASVASGAYNEQFF
d_call: .; v_call: TRBV7-9; j_call: TRBJ2-2; clone_size: .; cdr3_nt: TGTGCCAGCAGCCGACGACACTCCGGGGAGCTGTTTTTT; cdr3_aa: CASSRRHSGELFF
d_call: TRBD1; v_call: TRBV14; j_call: TRBJ2-1; clone_size: once; cdr3_nt: TGTGCCAGCAGCTATCGGGACAGGGGTGCCTACAATGAGCAGTTCTTC; cdr3_aa: CASSYRDRGAYNEQFF
d_call: .; v_call: TRBV2; j_call: TRBJ2-5; clone_size: .; cdr3_nt: TGTGCCAGCAGCGGACAACGCCAAGAGACCCAGTACTTC; cdr3_aa: CASSGQRQETQYF
d_call: TRBD1; v_call: TRBV27; j_call: TRBJ1-2; clone_size: .; cdr3_nt: TGTGCCAGCACCTTCCGGACAGGGATAAACTATGGCTACACCTTC; cdr3_aa: CASTFRTGINYGYTF
d_call: .; v_call: TRBV28; j_call: TRBJ2-3; clone_size: .; cdr3_nt: TGTGCCAGCAGCCAAATCAGGGATACGCAGTATTTT; cdr3_aa: CASSQIRDTQYF
d_call: TRBD1; v_call: TRBV7-9; j_call: TRBJ1-4; clone_size: .; cdr3_nt: TGTGCCAGCATCCGGGACAGGGATGAAAAACTGTTTTTT; cdr3_aa: CASIRDRDEKLFF
d_call: .; v_call: TRBV19; j_call: TRBJ2-7; clone_size: .; cdr3_nt: TGTGCCAGTAGCCTACACCCCTGGTGGCAGGGGCAAGGACTCGAGAGGTACGAGCAGTACTTC; cdr3_aa: CASSLHPWWQGQGLERYEQYF